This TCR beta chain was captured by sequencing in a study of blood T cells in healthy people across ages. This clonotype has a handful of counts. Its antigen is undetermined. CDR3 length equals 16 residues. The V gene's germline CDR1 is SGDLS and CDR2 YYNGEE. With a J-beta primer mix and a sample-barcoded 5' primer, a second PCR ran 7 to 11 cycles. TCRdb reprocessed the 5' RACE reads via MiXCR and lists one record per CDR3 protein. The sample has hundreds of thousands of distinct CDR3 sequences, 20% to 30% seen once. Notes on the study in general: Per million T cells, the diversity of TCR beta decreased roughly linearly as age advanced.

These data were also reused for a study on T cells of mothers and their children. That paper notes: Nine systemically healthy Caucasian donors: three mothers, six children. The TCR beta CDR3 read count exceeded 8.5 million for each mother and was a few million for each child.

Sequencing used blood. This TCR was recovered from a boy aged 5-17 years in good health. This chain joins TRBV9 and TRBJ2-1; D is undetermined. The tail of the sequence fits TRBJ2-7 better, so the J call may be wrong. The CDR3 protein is CASSPRVTGRAYEQYF. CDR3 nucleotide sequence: TGTGCCAGCAGCCCCCGCGTAACCGGCAGAGCCTACGAGCAGTACTTC.